This T cell receptor (beta chain) was documented in a study of metastatic and nonmetastatic thyroid tumors. Study context: Across blood and tumor or nodule tissue, repertoires from malignant and benign thyroid patients were compared with one another. Findings and limits, study-wide: Versus benign nodules, malignant thyroid tumors reportedly had significantly higher TCR beta diversity, in blood and tumor.

This clone appeared a few times. The antigen is undetermined. The junction and the germline gene differ at one end; a read error may be behind it. Patients had received no treatment of any kind before thyroid surgery. Per the authors' pipeline: The study's classifier, a distant-metastasis tool for papillary thyroid cancer, was built using CDR3 differences across clinicopathological groups. MiXCR was used by TCRdb to re-call the PCR reads. TCRdb, not the original authors, processed these V and J calls. This table has 6,500 to 8,000 clones, almost 30% appearing once. In germline, CDR1 is MNHEY, CDR2 SVGEGT. The CDR3 runs 16 residues.

The chain employs TRBV6-2 or TRBV6-3 and TRBJ2-7; 8 bases fit TRBD2. Sequenced sample: tumor tissue. The sequence derives from a female donor with papillary thyroid cancer or a benign thyroid nodule (not recorded which). Some clones in this sample may be carry-over from other donors' samples. CDR3: CTSSYSRGGGIREQYF. The CDR3 DNA reads TGTACCAGCAGTTATTCTCGGGGGGGAGGGATTAGGGAGCAGTACTTC.